These 23 T cell receptor beta chains were sequenced from one sample in a study of CD8+CD57+ T cells in acquired aplastic anemia. Genomic DNA, serving as template, underwent TCR beta VDJ and CDR3 profiling. MiXCR, applied by TCRdb to the reads, yields one record per CDR3 protein. This table holds some 160,000 distinct CDR3 sequences, 40% to 50% found once. Sequencing was done on patients that had shown CD8+CD57+ cell expansion by flow cytometry. The sequencing input was sorted CD4+, CD8+, or CD8+CD57+ T cells (not recorded which) from PBMCs. The source is a human donor with aplastic anemia.

The V and J genes are TRBV20-1 and TRBJ2-2; D unclear. The CDR3 contains 14 residues. Per the germline V gene, CDR1 is DFQATT and CDR2 is SNEGSKA (reference sequence). Trimming took off 4 bases at V and 4 bases at J, with 13 bases between the two ends. CDR3 sequence (DNA): TGCAGTGCTAATACCCAGCGATTCACCGGGGAGCTGTTTTTT. This codes for CSANTQRFTGELFF.

The gene calls are TRBV6-1 and TRBJ1-1, with 10 bases that match TRBD1. CDR3 length: 14 residues. CDR1 is MNHNS and CDR2 is SASEGT in the germline V gene. The V and J ends lost 4 bases and 7 bases, in that order; junction bases with no gene match: 6. CDR3 in DNA: TGTGCCAGCAGTGTCCCGGGACAGGGGATTGAAGCTTTCTTT. Its protein is CASSVPGQGIEAFF.

This clonotype was seen ten or more times. The chain recombines TRBV19 with TRBJ2-3, with 9 bases that match TRBD1. The germline gives CDR1 LNHDA, CDR2 SQIVND (reference sequence). This CDR3 contains 14 residues. The ends lost 8 bases at V and 4 bases at J; junction bases unmatched: 7. The CDR3 reads CASRKTGGPDTQYF. The CDR3 DNA is TGTGCCAGTCGAAAAACAGGGGGCCCAGATACGCAGTATTTT.

This clonotype occurred once. The chain links TRBV10-1 to TRBJ2-1, with TRBD2 as a possible D gene (6 bases). Trimming stripped 2 bases from V and 3 bases from J, with 11 bases between. The length of the CDR3 is 15 residues. Per the germline V gene, CDR1 is WNHNN and CDR2 is SYGVQD (reference sequence). CDR3 protein: CASSEVGGFYNEQFF. CDR3 nucleotide sequence: TGCGCCAGCAGTGAGGTGGGGGGTTTCTACAATGAGCAGTTCTTC.

This chain uses TRBV20-1 with TRBJ2-1; 15 positions match TRBD2. This CDR3 is 14 amino acids long. The germline CDR1 and CDR2 sequences are DFQATT and SNEGSKA (reference sequence). Unmatched junction bases numbered 5, after V lost 5 bases and J lost 9 bases. The chain's CDR3 is CSAGLAGGPIEQFF. The CDR3 DNA sequence: TGCAGTGCTGGACTAGCGGGAGGGCCCATTGAGCAGTTCTTC.

The rearrangement joins TRBV15 to TRBJ1-2; D call uncertain. CDR1 and CDR2 from the germline V gene are LNHNV and YYDKDF (reference sequence). Trimming pared 0 bases from V and 8 bases from J, leaving 13 bases between. This CDR3 has 14 amino acids. CDR3 sequence reads: CATSRDIQSMGYTF. In nucleotides, the CDR3 is TGTGCCACCAGCAGAGATATCCAGTCTATGGGCTACACCTTC.

The V and J genes are TRBV7-2 and TRBJ2-7; the D is unclear. The CDR3 spans 12 residues. Germline loops: CDR1 SGHTA, CDR2 FQGNSA. Between the trimmed V and J ends, which lost 4 bases and 6 bases, there was a span of 10 bases. The CDR3 DNA reads TGTGCCAGCAGCTCGTTGGTCCCCGAGCAGTACTTC. It is translated as CASSSLVPEQYF.

This clonotype was seen repeatedly, ten times or more. The chain couples TRBV19 to TRBJ2-1, with TRBD2 matching 8 bases. The CDR3 extends over 15 amino acids. The germline V gene encodes CDR1 LNHDA and CDR2 SQIVND (reference sequence). V gave up 5 bases and J gave up 4 bases; unmatched junction bases: 7. CDR3 coding DNA: TGTGCCAGTAGTGACAGCGGGGGATTGTACAATGAGCAGTTCTTC. It translates to CASSDSGGLYNEQFF. Using reference TRBV19 and TRBJ2-1 for the parts outside the CDR3, the full variable domain is DGGITQSPKYLFRKEGQNVTLSCEQNLNHDAMYWYRQDPGQGLRLIYYSQIVNDFQKGDIAEGYSVSREKKESFPLTVTSAQKNPTAFYLCASSDSGGLYNEQFFGPGTRLTVL.

This clonotype was observed at least ten times. The chain carries TRBV20-1 and TRBJ2-3; the D gene is possibly TRBD1 (5 bases). Germline V gene lookup returns CDR1 DFQATT and CDR2 SNEGSKA (reference sequence). This CDR3 has 13 residues. The germline V and J ends were trimmed by 1 base and 3 bases, with 8 bases remaining between them. The CDR3 region has the DNA TGCAGTGCTAGAGTCGACAGAACAGATACGCAGTATTTT. Translating gives CSARVDRTDTQYF.

Note on this clonotype: A junction end diverges from the germline sequence, so it may reflect a read error. The J gene is TRBJ2-2, the V gene TRBV19; TRBD2 agrees at 9 bases. The CDR3 spans 15 residues. In germline, CDR1 is LNHDA, CDR2 SQIVND (reference sequence). In DNA, the CDR3 is TGTGCCAGTAGTACTAGCGGGAAGAGGGCCGGGGGGCTGTTTTTT. This encodes CASSTSGKRAGGLFF.

This clonotype has more than one count but fewer than ten. The rearrangement links TRBV2 to TRBJ1-5; no reliable D call. Germline V gives CDR1 SNHLY, CDR2 FYNNEI. The length of the CDR3 is 11 residues. Trimming removed 8 bases from V and 4 bases from J, with 6 bases in between. CDR3 sequence reads: CASGVNQPQHF. The CDR3 nucleotides read TGTGCCAGCGGGGTTAATCAGCCCCAGCATTTT.

This clonotype was seen only once. The V call is TRBV28, the J call TRBJ2-4; tentatively, D is TRBD1 (6 bases). Trimming removed 6 bases from V and 0 bases from J, with 12 bases in between. Germline loops: CDR1 MDHEN, CDR2 SYDVKM. There are 15 residues in the CDR3. The CDR3 DNA reads TGTGCCAGCAGACACAGGGTCCGAGCCAAAAACATTCAGTACTTC. Encoded protein: CASRHRVRAKNIQYF.

This chain joins TRBV29-1 and TRBJ2-3; no firm D call. The CDR3 is 16 residues long. Germline-derived CDR1 and CDR2 are SQVTM and ANQGSEA. With 5 bases removed from V and 5 bases from J, the gap between germline ends came to 23 bases. CDR3 loop: CSVHPHPLESVDTQYF. The DNA of the CDR3 is TGCAGCGTTCATCCCCACCCTCTAGAGAGTGTAGATACGCAGTATTTT.

CDR3 protein: CASTGRPDDNSPLHF. CDR3 nucleotides: TGTGCCAGCACCGGCCGTCCGGATGATAATTCACCCCTCCACTTT. The chain carries TRBV2 and TRBJ1-6; D is ambiguous. CDR3 length: 15 residues. V was cut by 7 bases and J by 5 bases, with 15 bases left in between. Germline-derived CDR1 and CDR2 are SNHLY and FYNNEI.

The chain combines TRBV3-1 with TRBJ1-5; 9 nucleotides agree with TRBD1. Germline values: CDR1 LGHDT, CDR2 YNNKEL (reference sequence). Trimming took 1 base from V and 6 from J; bases not matched to a gene: 4. The length of the CDR3 is 15 residues. The CDR3 DNA reads TGTGCCAGCAGCCAAGGGACAGGGGATGGTCAGCCCCAGCATTTT. Its translation: CASSQGTGDGQPQHF. Combining the CDR3 with reference TRBV3-1 and TRBJ1-5 gives the whole variable domain DTAVSQTPKYLVTQMGNDKSIKCEQNLGHDTMYWYKQDSKKFLKIMFSYNNKELIINETVPNRFSPKSPDKAHLNLHINSLELGDSAVYFCASSQGTGDGQPQHFGDGTRLSIL.

A few counts support this clonotype. V gene TRBV4-2 combines with J gene TRBJ1-1; 8 positions match TRBD1. The CDR3 is 18 residues long. CDR1 and CDR2 from the germline V gene are LGHNA and YNFKEQ. Unmatched junction bases numbered 15, after V lost 4 bases and J lost 2 bases. The CDR3 DNA sequence: TGTGCCAGCAGCCCCCGTCGGCAGGGGGCGATGGGAAACACTGAAGCTTTCTTT. Translating gives CASSPRRQGAMGNTEAFF.

The rearrangement uses TRBV5-5 and TRBJ1-6; D is undetermined. The CDR3 spans 14 residues. Deletions cut 4 bases from V and 10 bases from J, with 15 bases between. CDR1 and CDR2 from the germline V gene are SGHKS and YYEKEE (reference sequence). The CDR3 loop is CASSPRARGSPLHF. For the CDR3, the DNA is TGTGCCAGCAGCCCCCGGGCCCGAGGGTCACCCCTCCACTTT.

About this clonotype itself: Since a much larger clone is just one base distant, this may be a read error. The chain employs TRBV12-3 or TRBV12-4 and TRBJ2-2; 8 bases line up with TRBD1. This CDR3 region has 15 residues. CDR3 amino acids: CAGRQGARDTGELFF. The CDR3 DNA reads as TGTGCCGGCAGGCAGGGGGCCAGGGACACCGGGGAGCTGTTTTTT.

In its sample, this clonotype was seen a few times. The CDR3 nucleotides read TGTGCCAGCAGTTTCCCGACTAGCGGGTGGAACACCGGGGAGCTGTTTTTT. Encoded protein: CASSFPTSGWNTGELFF. V usage is TRBV28 and J usage is TRBJ2-2, with 10 bases identical to TRBD2. Germline loops: CDR1 MDHEN, CDR2 SYDVKM. The CDR3 contains 17 residues. Germline trimming cut 3 bases from V and 1 base from J; bases unmatched to any gene: 5.

Regarding this clonotype: This CDR3 fails to terminate in the conserved phenylalanine or tryptophan, so it likely reflects a read error. The chain links TRBV6-1 to TRBJ2-3; 8 bases are a match to TRBD2. V gave up 6 bases and J gave up 6 bases; unmatched junction bases: 8. The germline V gene encodes CDR1 MNHNS and CDR2 SASEGT. CDR3 length: 14 residues. CDR3 protein: CASSRGLAGDTQYL. CDR3 DNA: TGTGCCAGCAGCCGAGGACTAGCAGGGGATACGCAGTATCTT.

At least ten counts were recorded for this clonotype. The chain joins TRBV7-2 to TRBJ2-3; 8 nucleotides align to TRBD2. This CDR3 comprises 14 residues. V lost 3 bases and J lost 4; bases outside the gene matches: 3. CDR1 and CDR2 (germline): SGHTA, FQGNSA. CDR3 nucleotide sequence: TGTGCCAGCAGCTTCGACGGGAGGGCAGATACGCAGTATTTT. Translation gives CASSFDGRADTQYF.

Only a few counts were recorded for this clonotype. This chain uses TRBV29-1 with TRBJ2-3, with 10 positions matching TRBD2. The CDR3 runs 14 residues. CDR1 and CDR2 from the germline V gene are SQVTM and ANQGSEA. V lost 4 bases and J lost 4; bases outside the gene matches: 5. The CDR3 DNA reads as TGCAGCGTTGGTTTAGCGGGAGGCTCAGATACGCAGTATTTT. Its protein product is CSVGLAGGSDTQYF.

The chain is built from TRBV19 and TRBJ2-1; D call uncertain. V gave up 3 bases and J gave up 9 bases, with 6 bases separating them. The CDR3 spans 11 residues. CDR1 is LNHDA and CDR2 is SQIVND in the germline V gene (reference sequence). The CDR3 spells CASSMGGEQFF. CDR3 in DNA: TGTGCCAGTAGTATGGGTGGTGAGCAGTTCTTC.